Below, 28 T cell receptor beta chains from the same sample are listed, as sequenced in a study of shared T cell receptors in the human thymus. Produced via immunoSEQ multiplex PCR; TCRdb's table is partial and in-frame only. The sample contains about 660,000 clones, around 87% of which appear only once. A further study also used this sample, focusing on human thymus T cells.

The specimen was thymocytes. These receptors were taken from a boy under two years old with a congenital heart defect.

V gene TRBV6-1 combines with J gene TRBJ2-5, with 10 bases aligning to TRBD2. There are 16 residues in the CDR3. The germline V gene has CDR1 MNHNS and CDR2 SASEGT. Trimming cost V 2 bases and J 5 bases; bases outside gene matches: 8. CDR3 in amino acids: CASSEPLAGAVETQYF. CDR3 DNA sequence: TGTGCCAGCAGTGAACCCCTAGCGGGAGCTGTTGAGACCCAGTACTTC.

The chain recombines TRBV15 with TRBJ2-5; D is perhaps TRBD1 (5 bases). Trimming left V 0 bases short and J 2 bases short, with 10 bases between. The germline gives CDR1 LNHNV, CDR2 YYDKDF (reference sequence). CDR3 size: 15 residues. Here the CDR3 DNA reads TGTGCCACCAGCAGAGATTGGGGCTTGCAAGAGACCCAGTACTTC. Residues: CATSRDWGLQETQYF.

CDR3 in DNA: TGTGCCAGCAGCTTGGTTAGTAGCGGGGGGGCCCCGAATGAGCAGTTCTTC. This gives the protein CASSLVSSGGAPNEQFF. The chain combines TRBV5-6 with TRBJ2-1; the match to TRBD2 covers 11 bases. This CDR3 has 17 amino acids. The germline V gene encodes CDR1 SGHDT and CDR2 YYEEEE. V lost 0 bases and J lost 7; bases outside the gene matches: 9. Complete variable domain (other parts from reference TRBV5-6 and TRBJ2-1): DAGVTQSPTHLIKTRGQQVTLRCSPKSGHDTVSWYQQALGQGPQFIFQYYEEEERQRGNFPDRFSGHQFPNYSSELNVNALLLGDSALYLCASSLVSSGGAPNEQFFGPGTRLTVL.

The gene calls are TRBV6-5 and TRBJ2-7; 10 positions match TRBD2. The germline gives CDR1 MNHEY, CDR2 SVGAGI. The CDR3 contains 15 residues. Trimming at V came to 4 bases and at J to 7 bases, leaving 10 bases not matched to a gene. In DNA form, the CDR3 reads TGTGCCAGCAGTTGCGGGACTAGCGACGTTAATGAGCAGTACTTC. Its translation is CASSCGTSDVNEQYF.

CDR3 region: CASSLGQAPQYF. The DNA of the CDR3 is TGTGCCAGCAGTTTAGGGCAGGCCCCCCAGTACTTC. The V gene is TRBV28, the J gene TRBJ2-7; unclear D gene. From germline, CDR1 is MDHEN and CDR2 SYDVKM. This CDR3 region has 12 residues. Trimming shortened V by 2 bases and J by 10 bases, and 12 bases separated the two germline ends.

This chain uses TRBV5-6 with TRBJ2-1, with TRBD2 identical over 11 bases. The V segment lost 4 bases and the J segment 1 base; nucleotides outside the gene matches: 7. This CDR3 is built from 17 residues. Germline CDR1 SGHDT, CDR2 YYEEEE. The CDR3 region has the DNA TGTGCCAGCAGCAAGCGACTAGCGGGGCAGTCCTACAATGAGCAGTTCTTC. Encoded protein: CASSKRLAGQSYNEQFF.

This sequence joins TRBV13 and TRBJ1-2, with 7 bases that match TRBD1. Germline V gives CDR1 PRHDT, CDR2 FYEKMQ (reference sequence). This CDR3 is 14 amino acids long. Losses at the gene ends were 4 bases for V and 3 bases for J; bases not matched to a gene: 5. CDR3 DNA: TGTGCCAGCAGCTCTTACAGGGGACACTATGGCTACACCTTC. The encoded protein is CASSSYRGHYGYTF. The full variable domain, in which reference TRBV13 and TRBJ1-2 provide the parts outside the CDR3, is AAGVIQSPRHLIKEKRETATLKCYPIPRHDTVYWYQQGPGQDPQFLISFYEKMQSDKGSIPDRFSAQQFSDYHSELNMSSLELGDSALYFCASSSYRGHYGYTFGSGTRLTVV.

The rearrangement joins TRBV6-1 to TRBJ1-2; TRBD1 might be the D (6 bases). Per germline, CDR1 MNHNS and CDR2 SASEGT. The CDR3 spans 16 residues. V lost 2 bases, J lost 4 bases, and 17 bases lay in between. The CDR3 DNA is TGTGCCAGCAGTGAAATCTTTTTCGGGACATCCTATGGCTACACCTTC. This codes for CASSEIFFGTSYGYTF.

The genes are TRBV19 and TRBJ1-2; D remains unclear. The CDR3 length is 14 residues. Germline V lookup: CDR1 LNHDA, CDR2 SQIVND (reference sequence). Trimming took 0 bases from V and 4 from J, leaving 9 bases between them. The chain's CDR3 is CASSIDPRSYGYTF. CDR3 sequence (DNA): TGTGCCAGTAGTATAGACCCGCGGTCCTATGGCTACACCTTC.

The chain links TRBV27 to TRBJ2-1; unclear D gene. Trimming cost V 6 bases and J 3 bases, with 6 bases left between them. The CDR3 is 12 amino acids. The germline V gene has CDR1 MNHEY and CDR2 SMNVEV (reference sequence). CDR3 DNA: TGTGCCAGCAGGAGTTACTACAATGAGCAGTTCTTC. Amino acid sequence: CASRSYYNEQFF.

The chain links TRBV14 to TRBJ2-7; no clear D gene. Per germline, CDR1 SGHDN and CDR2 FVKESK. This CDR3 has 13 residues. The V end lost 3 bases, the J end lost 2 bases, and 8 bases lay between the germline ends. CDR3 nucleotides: TGTGCCAGCAGCCATGGCCAGGCCTACGAGCAGTACTTC. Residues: CASSHGQAYEQYF.

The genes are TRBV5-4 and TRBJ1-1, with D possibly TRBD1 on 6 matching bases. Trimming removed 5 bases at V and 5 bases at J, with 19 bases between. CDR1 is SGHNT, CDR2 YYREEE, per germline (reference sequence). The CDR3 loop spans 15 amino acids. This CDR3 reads CASRRQQGVGTEAFF. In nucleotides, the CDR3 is TGTGCCAGCAGACGACAACAGGGAGTAGGAACTGAAGCTTTCTTT.

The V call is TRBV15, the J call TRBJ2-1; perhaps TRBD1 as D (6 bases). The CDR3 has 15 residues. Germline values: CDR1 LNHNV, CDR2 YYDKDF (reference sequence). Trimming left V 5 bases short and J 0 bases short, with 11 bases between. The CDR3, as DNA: TGTGCCACCAGCTCAAGGACAGCCTCCTACAATGAGCAGTTCTTC. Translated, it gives CATSSRTASYNEQFF. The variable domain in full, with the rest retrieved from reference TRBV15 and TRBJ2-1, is DAMVIQNPRYQVTQFGKPVTLSCSQTLNHNVMYWYQQKSSQAPKLLFHYYDKDFNNEADTPDNFQSRRPNTSFCFLDIRSPGLGDTAMYLCATSSRTASYNEQFFGPGTRLTVL.

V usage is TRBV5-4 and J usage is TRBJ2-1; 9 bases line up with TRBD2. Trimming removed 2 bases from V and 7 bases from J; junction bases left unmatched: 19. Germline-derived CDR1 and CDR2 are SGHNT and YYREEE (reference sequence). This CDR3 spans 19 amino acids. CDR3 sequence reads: CASSFVGSSGGLPVNEQFF. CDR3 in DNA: TGTGCCAGCAGCTTTGTGGGATCCAGCGGGGGGCTTCCGGTAAATGAGCAGTTCTTC.

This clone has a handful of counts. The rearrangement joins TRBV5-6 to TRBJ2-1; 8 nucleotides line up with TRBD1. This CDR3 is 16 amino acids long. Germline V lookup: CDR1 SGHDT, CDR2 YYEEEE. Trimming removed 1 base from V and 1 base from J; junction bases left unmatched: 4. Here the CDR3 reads CASSLIWDRSYNEQFF. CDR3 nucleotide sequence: TGTGCCAGCAGCTTGATCTGGGACAGGTCCTACAATGAGCAGTTCTTC.

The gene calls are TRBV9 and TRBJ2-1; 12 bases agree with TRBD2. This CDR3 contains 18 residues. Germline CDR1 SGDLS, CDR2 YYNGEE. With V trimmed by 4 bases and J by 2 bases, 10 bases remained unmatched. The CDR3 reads CASSPRGASGRAYNEQFF. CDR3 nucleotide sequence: TGTGCCAGCAGCCCCCGAGGGGCTAGCGGGAGGGCCTACAATGAGCAGTTCTTC.

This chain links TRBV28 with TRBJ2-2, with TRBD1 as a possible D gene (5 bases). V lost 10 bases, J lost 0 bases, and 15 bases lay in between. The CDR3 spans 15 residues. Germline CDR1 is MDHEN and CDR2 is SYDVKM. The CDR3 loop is CATSRQSANTGELFF. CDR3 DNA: TGTGCCACTTCGAGACAGAGCGCGAACACCGGGGAGCTGTTTTTT.

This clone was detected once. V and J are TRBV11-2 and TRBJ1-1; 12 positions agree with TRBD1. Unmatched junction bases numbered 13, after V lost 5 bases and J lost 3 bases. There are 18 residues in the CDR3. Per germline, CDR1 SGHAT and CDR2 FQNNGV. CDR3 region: CASSVTGTGGGVDTEAFF. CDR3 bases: TGTGCCAGCAGCGTCACCGGGACAGGGGGCGGAGTGGACACTGAAGCTTTCTTT.

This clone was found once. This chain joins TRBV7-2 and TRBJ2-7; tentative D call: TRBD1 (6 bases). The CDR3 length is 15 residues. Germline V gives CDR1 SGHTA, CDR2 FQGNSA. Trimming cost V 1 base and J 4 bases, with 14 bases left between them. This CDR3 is CASSLVRGWDYEQYF. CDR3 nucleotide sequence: TGTGCCAGCAGCTTAGTCAGGGGCTGGGATTACGAGCAGTACTTC. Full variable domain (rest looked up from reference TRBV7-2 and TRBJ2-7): GAGVSQSPSNKVTEKGKDVELRCDPISGHTALYWYRQSLGQGLEFLIYFQGNSAPDKSGLPSDRFSAERTGGSVSTLTIQRTQQEDSAVYLCASSLVRGWDYEQYFGPGTRLTVT.

The CDR3: CSVSGQNRNYGYTF. DNA of the CDR3: TGCAGCGTCTCCGGACAGAACCGTAACTATGGCTACACCTTC. This chain connects TRBV29-1 to TRBJ1-2; maybe TRBD1 (6 bases). This CDR3 region has 14 residues. Germline assignment: CDR1 SQVTM and CDR2 ANQGSEA. With 6 bases removed from V and 1 base from J, the gap between germline ends came to 15 bases.

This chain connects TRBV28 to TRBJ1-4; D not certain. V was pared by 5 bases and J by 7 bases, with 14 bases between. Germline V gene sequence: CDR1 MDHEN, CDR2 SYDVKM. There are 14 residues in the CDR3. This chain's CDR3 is CASSLNTECEKLFF. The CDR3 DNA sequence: TGTGCCAGCAGTCTCAATACGGAGTGTGAAAAACTGTTTTTT.

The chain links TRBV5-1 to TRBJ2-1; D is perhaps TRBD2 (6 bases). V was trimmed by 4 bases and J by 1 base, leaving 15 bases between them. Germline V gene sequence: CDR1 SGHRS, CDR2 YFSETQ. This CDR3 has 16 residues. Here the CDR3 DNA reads TGCGCCAGCAGCGAAATAGCAGGAGGGTCCTACAATGAGCAGTTCTTC. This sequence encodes CASSEIAGGSYNEQFF.

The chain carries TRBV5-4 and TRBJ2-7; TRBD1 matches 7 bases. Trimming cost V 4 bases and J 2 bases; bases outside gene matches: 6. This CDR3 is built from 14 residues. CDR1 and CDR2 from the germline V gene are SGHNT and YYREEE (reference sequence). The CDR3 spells CASSEGQAAYEQYF. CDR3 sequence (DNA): TGTGCCAGCAGCGAAGGACAGGCAGCCTACGAGCAGTACTTC. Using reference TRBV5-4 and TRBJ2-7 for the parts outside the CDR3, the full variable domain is ETGVTQSPTHLIKTRGQQVTLRCSSQSGHNTVSWYQQALGQGPQFIFQYYREEENGRGNFPPRFSGLQFPNYSSELNVNALELDDSALYLCASSEGQAAYEQYFGPGTRLTVT.

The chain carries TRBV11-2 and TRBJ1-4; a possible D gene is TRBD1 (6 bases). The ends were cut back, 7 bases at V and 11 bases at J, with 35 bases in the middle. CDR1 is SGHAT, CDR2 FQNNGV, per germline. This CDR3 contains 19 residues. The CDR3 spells CASTIEGGSPPSSPRKLFF. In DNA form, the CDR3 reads TGTGCCAGCACCATAGAAGGGGGATCACCCCCATCGTCACCCCGGAAACTGTTTTTT.

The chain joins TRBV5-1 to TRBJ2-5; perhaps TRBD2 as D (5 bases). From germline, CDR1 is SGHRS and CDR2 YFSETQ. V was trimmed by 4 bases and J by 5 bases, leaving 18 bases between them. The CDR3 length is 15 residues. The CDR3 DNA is TGCGCCAGCAGCGTTACGACCCCGACGGGGGAGACCCAGTACTTC. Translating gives CASSVTTPTGETQYF.

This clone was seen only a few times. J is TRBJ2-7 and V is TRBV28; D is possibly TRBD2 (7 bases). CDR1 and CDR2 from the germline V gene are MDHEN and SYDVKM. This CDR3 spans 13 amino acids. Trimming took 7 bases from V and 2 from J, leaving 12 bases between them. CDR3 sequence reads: CASKGGFPYEQYF. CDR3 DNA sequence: TGTGCCAGCAAGGGGGGGTTCCCCTACGAGCAGTACTTC.

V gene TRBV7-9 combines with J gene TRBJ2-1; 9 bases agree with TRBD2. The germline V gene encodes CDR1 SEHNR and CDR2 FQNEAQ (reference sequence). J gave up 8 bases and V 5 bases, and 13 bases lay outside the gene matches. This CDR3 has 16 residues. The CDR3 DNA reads TGTGCCAGCAGCCGAGTGGAGCGGGGGGAAGGAGATGAGCAGTTCTTC. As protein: CASSRVERGEGDEQFF.

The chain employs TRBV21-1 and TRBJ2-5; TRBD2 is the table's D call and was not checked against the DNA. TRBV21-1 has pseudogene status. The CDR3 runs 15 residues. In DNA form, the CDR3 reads TGTGCCAGCAGCAAGGGGGAGGGGCGCTGGGAGACCCAGTACTTC. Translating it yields CASSKGEGRWETQYF.